One and the same sample provided the 10 T cell receptor beta chains below, sequenced in a study of blood T cells in healthy people across ages. A second PCR of 7 to 11 cycles used a sample-barcoded 5' primer and a J-beta primer mix. One entry per CDR3 protein results from TCRdb running MiXCR on the 5' RACE reads. The data contain hundreds of thousands of distinct CDR3 sequences, under 50% of them singletons. Sequenced input: blood. The origin of the receptors is a man aged 30 to 39 in good health.

This clonotype came up many times. This rearrangement joins TRBV20-1 to TRBJ2-7; maybe TRBD2 (5 bases). V dropped 3 bases and J dropped 3 bases, with 9 bases sitting between them. The CDR3 runs to 12 residues. The V gene's germline CDR1 is DFQATT and CDR2 SNEGSKA (reference sequence). The CDR3 region is CSARRADYEQYF. The CDR3 DNA reads TGCAGTGCTAGGCGGGCAGACTACGAGCAGTACTTC.

In its sample, this clonotype was seen many times. The rearrangement joins TRBV27 to TRBJ2-1; 9 bases fit TRBD2. V dropped 5 bases and J dropped 6; count of bases not matched to a gene: 8. The CDR3 runs 15 residues. Germline CDR1 reads MNHEY; CDR2 reads SMNVEV (reference sequence). DNA for the CDR3: TGTGCCAGCAGTGGGGCGGGGGGGTTTCGCAATGAGCAGTTCTTC. Protein: CASSGAGGFRNEQFF.

This clonotype was seen more than once but under ten times. In DNA, the CDR3 is TGTGCCAGTGCGACCACCGGGACCACCTACGAGCAGTACTTC. Translated, it gives CASATTGTTYEQYF. The rearrangement uses TRBV19 and TRBJ2-7; D assignment may be TRBD1 or TRBD2 (5 bases each). CDR1 is LNHDA and CDR2 is SQIVND in the germline V gene (reference sequence). V lost 8 bases to trimming and J lost 2 bases, with 16 bases between them. The CDR3 length is 14 residues.

This clonotype was observed a handful of times. The CDR3: CSARGQRLSYGYTF. CDR3 nucleotides: TGCAGTGCTAGAGGACAGCGACTGAGCTATGGCTACACCTTC. This chain links TRBV20-1 with TRBJ1-2; maybe TRBD1 (5 bases). CDR1 is DFQATT, CDR2 SNEGSKA, per germline (reference sequence). CDR3 length: 14 residues. V lost 1 base and J lost 4, with 13 bases in between.

A few counts support this clonotype. The V and J genes are TRBV7-2 and TRBJ2-7; D uncertain. The germline V and J ends were trimmed by 5 bases and 3 bases, with 11 bases remaining between them. This CDR3 is built from 13 residues. Germline values: CDR1 SGHTA, CDR2 FQGNSA. The CDR3 region is CASSPDPIYEQYF. The CDR3 DNA sequence: TGTGCCAGCAGCCCGGACCCCATCTACGAGCAGTACTTC.

This clonotype occurred many times. V is TRBV4-2 and J is TRBJ2-1, with 11 nucleotides matching TRBD2. V was clipped by 1 base and J by 5 bases; unmatched bases: 7. Germline CDR1 LGHNA, CDR2 YNFKEQ. This CDR3 has 17 residues. CDR3 nucleotides: TGTGCCAGCAGCCAAGCCCCCCTAGCGGGGGGCAACAATGAGCAGTTCTTC. This encodes CASSQAPLAGGNNEQFF.

The chain couples TRBV12-3 or TRBV12-4 to TRBJ2-7; 16 bases map to TRBD2. The J segment lost 0 bases and the V segment lost 5 bases, leaving 13 bases of the junction unmatched. CDR3 length equals 20 residues. The CDR3 is CASSKPLGLAGGPSSYEQYF. As DNA, the CDR3 is TGTGCCAGCAGTAAACCCTTGGGACTAGCGGGGGGGCCCAGCTCCTACGAGCAGTACTTC.

The chain is built from TRBV20-1 and TRBJ2-7; D assignment may be TRBD1 or TRBD2 (5 bases each). The CDR3 is 14 residues long. The germline V and J ends were trimmed by 5 bases and 4 bases, with 18 bases remaining between them. CDR1 and CDR2 from the germline V gene are DFQATT and SNEGSKA (reference sequence). The CDR3 sequence: CSAPHPRGLYEQYF. The CDR3 region has the DNA TGCAGTGCTCCCCATCCGAGGGGTTTGTACGAGCAGTACTTC.

The V gene is TRBV10-3, the J gene TRBJ2-2, with no clear D. The germline gives CDR1 ENHRY, CDR2 SYGVKD. V lost 11 bases and J lost 6, with 10 bases in between. This CDR3 has 11 residues. The CDR3 is CAAEEAGELFF. CDR3 nucleotide sequence: TGTGCCGCCGAAGAAGCCGGGGAGCTGTTTTTT.

The chain employs TRBV28 and TRBJ2-6; no definite D call. Trimming stripped 3 bases from V and 0 bases from J, with 12 bases between. The CDR3 extends over 17 amino acids. Looked up from germline, CDR1 is MDHEN and CDR2 is SYDVKM. The CDR3 DNA sequence: TGTGCCAGCAGTTTGAGGCGCCGGTCCTCTGGGGCCAACGTCCTGACTTTC. This codes for CASSLRRRSSGANVLTF.